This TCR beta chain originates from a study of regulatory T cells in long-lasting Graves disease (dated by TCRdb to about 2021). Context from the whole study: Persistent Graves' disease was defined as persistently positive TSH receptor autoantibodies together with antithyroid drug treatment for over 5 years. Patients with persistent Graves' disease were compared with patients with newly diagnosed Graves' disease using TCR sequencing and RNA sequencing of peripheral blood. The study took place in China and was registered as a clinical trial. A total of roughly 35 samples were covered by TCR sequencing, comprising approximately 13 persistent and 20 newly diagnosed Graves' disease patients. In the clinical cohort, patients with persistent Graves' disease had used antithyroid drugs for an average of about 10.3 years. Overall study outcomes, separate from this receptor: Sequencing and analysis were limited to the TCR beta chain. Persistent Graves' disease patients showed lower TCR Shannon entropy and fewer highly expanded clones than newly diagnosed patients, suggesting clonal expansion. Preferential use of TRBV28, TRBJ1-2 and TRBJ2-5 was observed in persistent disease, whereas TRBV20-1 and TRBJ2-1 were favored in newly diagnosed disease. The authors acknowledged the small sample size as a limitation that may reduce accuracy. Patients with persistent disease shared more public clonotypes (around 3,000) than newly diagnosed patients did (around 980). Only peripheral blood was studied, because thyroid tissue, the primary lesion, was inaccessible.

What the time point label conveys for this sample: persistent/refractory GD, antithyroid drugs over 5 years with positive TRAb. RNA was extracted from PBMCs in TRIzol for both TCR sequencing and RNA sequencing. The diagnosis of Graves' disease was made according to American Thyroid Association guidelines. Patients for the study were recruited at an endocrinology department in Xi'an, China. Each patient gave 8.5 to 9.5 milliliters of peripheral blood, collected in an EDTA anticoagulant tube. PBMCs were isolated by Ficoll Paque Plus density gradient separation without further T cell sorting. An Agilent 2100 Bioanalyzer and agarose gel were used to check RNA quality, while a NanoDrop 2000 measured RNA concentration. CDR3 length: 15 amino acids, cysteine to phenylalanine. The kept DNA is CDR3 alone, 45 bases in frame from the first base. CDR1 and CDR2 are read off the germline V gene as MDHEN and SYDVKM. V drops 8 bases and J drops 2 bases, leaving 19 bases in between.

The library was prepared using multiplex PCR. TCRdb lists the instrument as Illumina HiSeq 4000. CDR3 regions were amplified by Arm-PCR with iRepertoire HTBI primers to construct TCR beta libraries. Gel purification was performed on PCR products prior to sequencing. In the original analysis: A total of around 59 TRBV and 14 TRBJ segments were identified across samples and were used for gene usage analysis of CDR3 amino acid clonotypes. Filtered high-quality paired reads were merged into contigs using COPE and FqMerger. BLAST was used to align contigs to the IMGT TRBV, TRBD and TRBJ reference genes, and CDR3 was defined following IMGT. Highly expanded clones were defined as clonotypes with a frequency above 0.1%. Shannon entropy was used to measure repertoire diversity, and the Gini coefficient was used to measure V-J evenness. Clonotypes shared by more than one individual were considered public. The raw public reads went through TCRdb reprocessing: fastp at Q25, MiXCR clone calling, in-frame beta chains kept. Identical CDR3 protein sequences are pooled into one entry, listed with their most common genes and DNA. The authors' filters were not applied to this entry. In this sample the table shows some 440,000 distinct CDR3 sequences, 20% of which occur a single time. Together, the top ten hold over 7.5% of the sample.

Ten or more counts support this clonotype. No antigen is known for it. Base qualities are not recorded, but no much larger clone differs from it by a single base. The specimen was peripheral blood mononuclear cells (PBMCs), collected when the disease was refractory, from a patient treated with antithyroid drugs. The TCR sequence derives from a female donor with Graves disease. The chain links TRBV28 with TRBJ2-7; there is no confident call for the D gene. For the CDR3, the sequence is CASRSPTNKPYEQYF. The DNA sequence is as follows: TGTGCCAGCCGGTCCCCGACAAATAAGCCCTACGAGCAGTACTTC.